The 22 T cell receptor beta chains listed next were all sequenced from one sample in a study of read filtering for tumor transcriptome and immune sequencing. From around 0.4 ug of RNA, a library with molecular barcoded alpha/delta and beta/gamma adaptors was made. TCRdb used MiXCR to reprocess the reads, holding one entry per CDR3 protein. The sample carries 39,000 or so distinct CDR3 sequences, more than 13% recorded once. Sequenced material: a population of CD138-negative cells sorted from bone marrow. The receptors shown here come from a donor aged 40 or over with multiple myeloma.

This clonotype has ten or more counts. The J gene is TRBJ1-1, the V gene TRBV11-3; D ambiguous. The germline V gene encodes CDR1 SGHNT and CDR2 YENEEA. The CDR3 runs to 15 residues. Trimming shortened V by 1 base and J by 1 base, and 10 bases separated the two germline ends. CDR3 bases: TGTGCCAGCAGCTTAGGGGTTCGGGGGAACACTGAAGCTTTCTTT. Its translation is CASSLGVRGNTEAFF.

About this clonotype: A read error may be the cause here, since a much bigger clone is one base away. The V gene is TRBV20-1, the J gene TRBJ2-3; no definite D call. CDR1 DFQATT and CDR2 SNEGSKA come from the germline V gene (reference sequence). CDR3 length: 14 residues. In nucleotides, the CDR3 is TGCAGTGCCCACGGCCCGCCGGGCGCAGATACGCGGTATTTT. Its protein is CSAHGPPGADTRYF.

This clonotype was detected many times. The chain is built from TRBV6-2 or TRBV6-3 and TRBJ2-6, with D perhaps TRBD2 (6 bases). The V and J ends lost 2 bases and 1 base respectively, with 6 bases between them. Germline V CDR1 and CDR2: MNHEY, SVGEGT. CDR3 length: 15 amino acids. In nucleotides, the CDR3 is TGTGCCAGCAGTTACCGGGGGTCTGGGGCCAACGTCCTGACTTTC. It specifies CASSYRGSGANVLTF.

This clonotype was recorded many times. The chain uses TRBV20-1 and TRBJ2-1; the match to TRBD2 covers 13 bases. This CDR3 has 12 residues. CDR1 DFQATT and CDR2 SNEGSKA come from the germline V gene (reference sequence). With 7 bases clipped from V and 8 bases from J, the junction kept 2 bases outside the gene matches. Written as DNA, the CDR3 is TGCAGTGGGACTAGCGGGAGTGATGAGCAGTTCTTC. Protein: CSGTSGSDEQFF.

As concerns this clonotype: A single base separates this from a much larger clone, so it may be a read error. Likely a read error: the CDR3 ends without its conserved phenylalanine or tryptophan. The rearrangement links TRBV12-3 or TRBV12-4 to TRBJ2-3; D perhaps matches TRBD2 (5 bases). This CDR3 contains 15 residues. The CDR3 loop is CASGQSGAYTDTQYI. DNA of the CDR3: TGTGCTAGTGGCCAAAGCGGAGCCTACACAGATACGCAGTATATT.

This clonotype was observed many times. The chain combines TRBV20-1 with TRBJ1-4; 7 bases fit TRBD1. The CDR3 is 15 residues long. CDR1 DFQATT and CDR2 SNEGSKA come from the germline V gene (reference sequence). V gave up 3 bases and J gave up 5 bases; unmatched junction bases: 9. As DNA, the CDR3 is TGCAGTGCTAGGGAGGCTCGACAGGGAAATGAAAAACTGTTTTTT. It encodes CSAREARQGNEKLFF.

Many counts were recorded for this clonotype. The chain carries TRBV28 and TRBJ1-4; TRBD1 is a possible D gene (5 bases). V dropped 5 bases and J dropped 6 bases, with 13 bases sitting between them. Germline CDR1 MDHEN, CDR2 SYDVKM. This CDR3 contains 14 residues. CDR3 DNA sequence: TGTGCCAGCAGTCGCCGTAGAGGGGATGAAAAACTGTTTTTT. Protein sequence: CASSRRRGDEKLFF. The full variable domain, rest sourced from reference TRBV28 and TRBJ1-4, is DVKVTQSSRYLVKRTGEKVFLECVQDMDHENMFWYRQDPGLGLRLIYFSYDVKMKEKGDIPEGYSVSREKKERFSLILESASTNQTSMYLCASSRRRGDEKLFFGSGTQLSVL.

The table lists this clonotype with many counts. J is TRBJ1-4 and V is TRBV2; TRBD1 is a possible D gene (6 bases). Trimming shortened V by 9 bases and J by 5 bases, and 13 bases separated the two germline ends. The CDR3 contains 13 residues. CDR1 and CDR2 from the germline V gene are SNHLY and FYNNEI. CDR3 bases: TGTGCCAGTGCAGGCGGGGGCAATGAAAAACTGTTTTTT. This sequence encodes CASAGGGNEKLFF.

About this clonotype: One base separates it from a far larger clone, so it is likely a read error. The gene calls are TRBV29-1 and TRBJ2-1, with 9 bases matching TRBD1. Per the germline V gene, CDR1 is SQVTM and CDR2 is ANQGSEA. V shed 6 bases, J shed 10 bases, and the junction held 13 bases outside the gene matches. The CDR3 contains 14 residues. CDR3 DNA sequence: TGCAGCGTGGTGGACAGGGGAAATCTATACGAGCAGTTCTTC. This encodes CSVVDRGNLYEQFF.

This clonotype was found many times. The chain has TRBV7-2 and TRBJ2-1; a weak D match, TRBD2 (5 bases). V was trimmed by 3 bases and J by 8 bases, leaving 14 bases between them. Germline CDR1 is SGHTA and CDR2 is FQGNSA. The CDR3 is 14 amino acids. This CDR3 reads CASSFLTEGHEQFF. Written as DNA, the CDR3 is TGTGCCAGCAGCTTCTTAACTGAGGGCCATGAGCAGTTCTTC.

This clonotype was seen many times. This CDR3 is CSGGGPFTYNEQFF. The DNA for the CDR3 is TGCAGCGGAGGGGGACCCTTCACCTACAATGAGCAGTTCTTC. The gene calls are TRBV29-1 and TRBJ2-1; a possible D gene is TRBD1 (6 bases). Trimming took off 7 bases at V and 2 bases at J, with 15 bases between the two ends. The CDR3 spans 14 residues. The V gene's germline CDR1 is SQVTM and CDR2 ANQGSEA.

This clonotype came up many times. The DNA of the CDR3 is TGCAGCGTGGGGACAGGTAATCAGCCCCAGCATTTT. It encodes CSVGTGNQPQHF. The rearrangement links TRBV29-1 to TRBJ1-5, with TRBD1 identical over 8 bases. Germline V gene sequence: CDR1 SQVTM, CDR2 ANQGSEA. The V and J ends lost 6 bases and 4 bases, in that order; junction bases with no gene match: 2. The CDR3 is made up of 12 amino acids.

The sample holds many counts of this clonotype. V usage is TRBV6-6 and J usage is TRBJ2-3; 14 bases line up with TRBD2. The J segment lost 5 bases and the V segment lost 6 bases, leaving 4 bases of the junction unmatched. The germline gives CDR1 MNHNY, CDR2 SVGAGI (reference sequence). The CDR3 totals 15 residues. As DNA, the CDR3 is TGTGCCAGCAGACGACTAGCGGGAGGGGGAGATACGCAGTATTTT. It translates to CASRRLAGGGDTQYF.

This clonotype occurred many times. V is TRBV20-1 and J is TRBJ2-7, with 7 bases fitting TRBD1. This CDR3 spans 14 amino acids. The J segment lost 5 bases and the V segment lost 4 bases, leaving 11 bases of the junction unmatched. In germline, CDR1 is DFQATT, CDR2 SNEGSKA (reference sequence). The CDR3 DNA is TGCAGTGCTACTTCCGGGACAGAGGGTAACGAGCAGTACTTC. This encodes CSATSGTEGNEQYF.

This clonotype showed up just a few times. This rearrangement joins TRBV20-1 to TRBJ1-5; D is uncertain. The length of the CDR3 is 14 residues. V shed 1 base and J shed 1 base, with 8 bases lying between them. CDR1 and CDR2 (germline): DFQATT, SNEGSKA (reference sequence). The CDR3 DNA follows: TGCAGTGCTAGAGGTTTAGGCAGCAATCAGCCCCAGCATTTT. This encodes CSARGLGSNQPQHF.

About this clonotype: It may be a read error: a sequence one base away is much more abundant. The CDR3 is CASSPHGAITGTQYF. The CDR3 coding sequence is TGTGCCAGCAGCCCCCATGGGGCAATCACAGGTACGCAGTATTTT. This chain connects TRBV11-2 to TRBJ2-3; the D gene is possibly TRBD1 (5 bases). In germline, CDR1 is SGHAT, CDR2 FQNNGV. The CDR3 consists of 15 residues.

This clonotype was seen ten or more times. The CDR3 carries no conserved terminal phenylalanine or tryptophan, so it likely arises from a read error. The DNA is left out, because the CDR3 cannot be placed on it with certainty; the CDR3 is given as TCRdb lists it. V usage is TRBV7-3 and J usage is TRBJ1-4. From its first to its last residue, the CDR3 has 8 amino acids. Germline V gene sequence: CDR1 SGHTA, CDR2 FQGTGA. The CDR3 spells CASSLNSE.

This clonotype has ten or more counts. The chain carries TRBV5-1 and TRBJ2-1, with D unclear. The germline V and J ends were trimmed by 1 base and 4 bases, with 12 bases remaining between them. This CDR3 region has 15 residues. Germline loops: CDR1 SGHRS, CDR2 YFSETQ. CDR3 coding DNA: TGCGCCAGCAGCTTGAGCTCAGGAGTTTACAATGAGCAGTTCTTC. Its protein product is CASSLSSGVYNEQFF. Full variable domain (remainder filled in from reference TRBV5-1 and TRBJ2-1): KAGVTQTPRYLIKTRGQQVTLSCSPISGHRSVSWYQQTPGQGLQFLFEYFSETQRNKGNFPGRFSGRQFSNSRSEMNVSTLELGDSALYLCASSLSSGVYNEQFFGPGTRLTVL.

This clonotype showed up many times. The germline gene is not matched at one end of the junction; a read error may be the cause. The chain employs TRBV7-9 and TRBJ2-4, with 9 nucleotides matching TRBD2. Germline CDR1 is SEHNR and CDR2 is FQNEAQ (reference sequence). This CDR3 is 14 amino acids long. CDR3 coding DNA: TGTGCCAGCAGCATAGCGGGAGAAGTGGACATTCAGTACTTC. This codes for CASSIAGEVDIQYF.

The chain couples TRBV7-9 to TRBJ2-5, with D perhaps TRBD1 (5 bases). CDR3 length: 13 residues. Germline V gives CDR1 SEHNR, CDR2 FQNEAQ (reference sequence). V was cut by 3 bases and J by 2 bases, with 7 bases left in between. DNA for the CDR3: TGTGCCAGCAGCTTGGACATTCAAGAGACCCAGTACTTC. This encodes CASSLDIQETQYF.

A word on this clonotype: A much more abundant neighbour one base away suggests this may be a read error. This is likely a read error, given that the CDR3 carries no conserved phenylalanine or tryptophan at its end. V is TRBV7-2 and J is TRBJ2-3; 10 positions match TRBD1. V trimming: 5 bases; J trimming: 2 bases; junction bases outside the gene matches: 7. This CDR3 contains 16 residues. CDR1 and CDR2 from the germline V gene are SGHTA and FQGNSA. The CDR3 bases are TGTGCCAGCAGCGAAACCGGGACAGGGGTCACAGATACGCAGTATCTT. The encoded protein is CASSETGTGVTDTQYL.

This clonotype was counted only a few times. The chain recombines TRBV5-1 with TRBJ2-7, with D hard to call. V was shortened by 4 bases and J by 5 bases, with 13 bases between the two germline ends. In germline, CDR1 is SGHRS, CDR2 YFSETQ. The CDR3 is made up of 13 amino acids. The CDR3 bases are TGCGCCAGCAGCCGCGAGGCCTTGGACGAGCAGTACTTC. It specifies CASSREALDEQYF.